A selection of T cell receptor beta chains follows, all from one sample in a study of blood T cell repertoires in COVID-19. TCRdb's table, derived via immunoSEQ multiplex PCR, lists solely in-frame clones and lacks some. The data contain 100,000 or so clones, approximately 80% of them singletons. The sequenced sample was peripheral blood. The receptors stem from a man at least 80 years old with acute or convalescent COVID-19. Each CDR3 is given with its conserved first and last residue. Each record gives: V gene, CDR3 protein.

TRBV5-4 CASSLTSGGKDTQYF
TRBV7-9 CASSSHRGNSPLHF
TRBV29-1 CSVDNIRGYNYGYTF
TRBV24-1 CATSDLGTSGINEQFF
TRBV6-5 CASSRGQGVGYTF
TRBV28 CASSRREIGYEQYF
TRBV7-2 CASSLGLAGQGEQYF
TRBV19 CASSRTGTYTIYF
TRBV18 CASSRTKGRYEQYF
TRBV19 CASSTQGWTEAFF
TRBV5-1 CASSLGAQFSGYTF
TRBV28 CASGSLRTGTGDGELFF
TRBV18 CASSPEGDQPQHF
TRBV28 CASSPAGTRRANEQFF
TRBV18 CASSPGYETGKNSPLHF
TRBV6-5 CASSYSGTTNYGYTF
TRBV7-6 CASSLRGGGGQETQYF
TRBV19 CASSPGLRITDTQYF
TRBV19 CASSDYRGDGTEAFF
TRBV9 CASSVGGRADTEAFF
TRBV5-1 CASSFSPTGGTEAFF
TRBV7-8 CASSRTSGVTYEQYF